This T cell receptor beta chain was sequenced for a study of blood T cell repertoires in COVID-19. Everyone who took part was about 18 to 90 years old, and they came from about 25 US areas. Looked up from germline, CDR1 is SGHRS and CDR2 is YFSETQ. The CDR3 runs 15 residues. V dropped 6 bases and J dropped 4; count of bases not matched to a gene: 10. TCRdb keeps only in-frame clones here, not all; method: immunoSEQ multiplex PCR. The table lists about 330,000 clones, more than 75% of them singletons. The rearrangement joins TRBV5-1 to TRBJ2-3; 8 bases are a match to TRBD2. This TCR was sampled from a woman aged 25-40 years who had recovered from COVID-19. The sequenced material came from PBMCs or T cells enriched from blood (not recorded which). CDR3 nucleotides: TGCGCCAGCAAATTCGTAGAGCGGGGGCCAGATACGCAGTATTTT. Translating it yields CASKFVERGPDTQYF.